These 17 T cell receptor beta chains were all obtained from the same sample, sequenced in a study of cytomegalovirus exposure and HLA in healthy donors. PCR involved 60 Vbeta and 13 Jbeta primers. Generated by immunoSEQ multiplex PCR, the TCRdb table keeps only in-frame clones and is missing some. The data hold fewer than 200,000 clones, with around 80% observed a single time. Sample: PBMCs. These receptors were collected from a man in his forties in good health and CMV-seronegative.

This rearrangement joins TRBV11-3 to TRBJ2-1; 12 nucleotides agree with TRBD2. V trimming: 3 bases; J trimming: 6 bases; junction bases outside the gene matches: 3. Germline V CDR1 and CDR2: SGHNT, YENEEA. The CDR3 runs 15 residues. CDR3 sequence: CASSFGLAGSNEQFF. CDR3 nucleotides: TGTGCCAGCAGCTTCGGACTAGCGGGGTCCAATGAGCAGTTCTTC. Looking up the rest from reference TRBV11-3 and TRBJ2-1 gives the full variable domain: EAGVVQSPRYKIIEKKQPVAFWCNPISGHNTLYWYLQNLGQGPELLIRYENEEAVDDSQLPKDRFSAERLKGVDSTLKIQPAELGDSAVYLCASSFGLAGSNEQFFGPGTRLTVL.

The chain employs TRBV6-1 and TRBJ2-7, with TRBD1 as a possible D gene (5 bases). The CDR3 is 13 residues long. Looked up from germline, CDR1 is MNHNS and CDR2 is SASEGT. V was shortened by 1 base and J by 12 bases, with 16 bases between the two germline ends. The DNA of the CDR3 is TGTGCCAGCAGTGAAGGCGGACAATCGGTGGGGTACTTC. As protein: CASSEGGQSVGYF.

The V and J genes are TRBV7-3 and TRBJ2-7, with TRBD2 matching 11 bases. CDR3 length: 16 amino acids. Germline V gives CDR1 SGHTA, CDR2 FQGTGA. Germline trimming cut 5 bases from V and 0 bases from J; bases unmatched to any gene: 6. Here the CDR3 reads CASSPTGLAGSYEQYF. The CDR3 region has the DNA TGTGCCAGCAGCCCAACCGGACTAGCGGGCTCCTACGAGCAGTACTTC.

V is TRBV10-1 and J is TRBJ1-6; perhaps TRBD1 as D (5 bases). The CDR3 consists of 12 residues. V shed 6 bases and J shed 8 bases, with 8 bases lying between them. The V gene's germline CDR1 is WNHNN and CDR2 SYGVQD (reference sequence). In DNA, the CDR3 is TGCGCCAGCAGGCGCAGGGATTCACCCCTCCACTTT. Encoded protein: CASRRRDSPLHF.

The rearrangement joins TRBV7-7 to TRBJ2-1; TRBD2 matches 10 bases. The CDR3 has 15 residues. With 10 bases clipped from V and 4 bases from J, the junction kept 10 bases outside the gene matches. The germline V gene encodes CDR1 SSHAT and CDR2 FNYEAQ (reference sequence). The CDR3 here is CATARASGGYNEQFF. DNA for the CDR3: TGTGCCACAGCAAGGGCTAGCGGGGGATACAATGAGCAGTTCTTC.

This clone has more than one count but fewer than ten. This chain links TRBV30 with TRBJ1-2; tentatively, D is TRBD1 (6 bases). Germline-derived CDR1 and CDR2 are GTSNPN and SVGIG (reference sequence). This CDR3 has 10 amino acids. CDR3 sequence: CALQGGGYTF. DNA of the CDR3: TGTGCTCTTCAAGGGGGTGGCTACACCTTC.

V is TRBV21-1 and J is TRBJ1-2. TRBV21-1 is a documented pseudogene. CDR3 length: 11 residues. The CDR3 loop reads CASSNLWGYTF. For the CDR3, the DNA is TGTGCCAGCAGCAATCTATGGGGCTACACCTTC.

This clone was picked up one time. The rearrangement links TRBV6-1 to TRBJ1-6; 8 bases are a match to TRBD1. The V gene's germline CDR1 is MNHNS and CDR2 SASEGT. The CDR3 covers 14 residues. V lost 5 bases, J lost 9 bases, and 6 bases stayed unmatched. The CDR3 is CASSPDRGGSPLHF. CDR3 sequence (DNA): TGTGCCAGCAGTCCTGACAGGGGCGGTTCACCCCTCCACTTT.

As concerns this clone: The sample contains more than one DNA sequence encoding this CDR3. Here the CDR3 DNA reads TGTGCCATCAGTGAGCTAGACGAGCAGTACTTC. Encoded protein: CAISELDEQYF. The gene calls are TRBV10-3 and TRBJ2-7; D not resolved. Germline V CDR1 and CDR2: ENHRY, SYGVKD. The germline V and J ends were trimmed by 2 bases and 5 bases, with 4 bases remaining between them. The CDR3 is made up of 11 amino acids.

The gene calls are TRBV5-1 and TRBJ2-3; D is unresolved. V shed 5 bases and J shed 1 base, with 8 bases lying between them. The CDR3 loop spans 13 amino acids. Germline V gene sequence: CDR1 SGHRS, CDR2 YFSETQ. The CDR3 loop is CASSAQGTDTQYF. CDR3 nucleotides: TGCGCCAGCAGTGCCCAGGGCACAGATACGCAGTATTTT.

The chain combines TRBV11-2 with TRBJ2-3; 10 nucleotides align to TRBD1. This CDR3 has 16 amino acids. V lost 3 bases and J lost 6; bases outside the gene matches: 9. Germline V lookup: CDR1 SGHAT, CDR2 FQNNGV. The chain's CDR3 is CASSLTPTGGFDTQYF. DNA of the CDR3: TGTGCCAGCAGCTTGACTCCGACAGGGGGCTTTGATACGCAGTATTTT.

The rearrangement uses TRBV5-6 and TRBJ2-3; perhaps TRBD1 as D (6 bases). Trimming took off 1 base at V and 0 bases at J, with 12 bases between the two ends. The CDR3 is 16 residues long. The germline CDR1 and CDR2 sequences are SGHDT and YYEEEE. This chain's CDR3 is CASSLFGQRSTDTQYF. DNA for the CDR3: TGTGCCAGCAGCTTGTTCGGACAGAGGAGCACAGATACGCAGTATTTT. Looking up the rest from reference TRBV5-6 and TRBJ2-3 gives the full variable domain: DAGVTQSPTHLIKTRGQQVTLRCSPKSGHDTVSWYQQALGQGPQFIFQYYEEEERQRGNFPDRFSGHQFPNYSSELNVNALLLGDSALYLCASSLFGQRSTDTQYFGPGTRLTVL.

This sequence joins TRBV30 and TRBJ2-1, with D perhaps TRBD1 (6 bases). This CDR3 has 15 amino acids. CDR1 and CDR2 from the germline V gene are GTSNPN and SVGIG (reference sequence). With 3 bases removed from V and 2 bases from J, the gap between germline ends came to 14 bases. CDR3 amino acids: CAWSGYGGPYNEQFF. DNA of the CDR3: TGTGCCTGGAGCGGGTATGGGGGCCCCTACAATGAGCAGTTCTTC.

This chain links TRBV9 with TRBJ2-2; 10 nucleotides agree with TRBD1. The CDR3 loop spans 17 amino acids. The J segment lost 5 bases and the V segment lost 3 bases, leaving 10 bases of the junction unmatched. Germline V gives CDR1 SGDLS, CDR2 YYNGEE. The CDR3 sequence: CASSARSGTGVTGELFF. In DNA form, the CDR3 reads TGTGCCAGCAGCGCTCGATCCGGGACAGGGGTGACCGGGGAGCTGTTTTTT.

V and J are TRBV6-4 and TRBJ2-3; the match to TRBD2 covers 9 bases. J was trimmed by 2 bases and V by 6 bases; bases with no gene match: 6. CDR1 is MRHNA, CDR2 SNTAGT, per germline. This CDR3 is 15 amino acids long. The CDR3 protein is CASSAASGVTDTQYF. The CDR3 coding sequence is TGTGCCAGCAGCGCAGCTAGCGGGGTCACAGATACGCAGTATTTT.

This clone occurred a few times. The genes are TRBV7-3 and TRBJ1-1, with D uncertain. V shed 2 bases and J shed 0 bases, with 7 bases lying between them. The CDR3 sequence is 14 residues long. Germline V CDR1 and CDR2: SGHTA, FQGTGA. DNA for the CDR3: TGTGCCAGCAGCTTAGAGCCGGTGAACACTGAAGCTTTCTTT. Translating gives CASSLEPVNTEAFF.

V usage is TRBV19 and J usage is TRBJ2-2, with unresolved D. The CDR3 runs 12 residues. From germline, CDR1 is LNHDA and CDR2 SQIVND (reference sequence). V dropped 2 bases and J dropped 7 bases, with 5 bases sitting between them. The CDR3 spells CASSIYLGELFF. CDR3 bases: TGTGCCAGTAGTATATATCTCGGGGAGCTGTTTTTT. Looking up the rest from reference TRBV19 and TRBJ2-2 gives the full variable domain: DGGITQSPKYLFRKEGQNVTLSCEQNLNHDAMYWYRQDPGQGLRLIYYSQIVNDFQKGDIAEGYSVSREKKESFPLTVTSAQKNPTAFYLCASSIYLGELFFGEGSRLTVL.